This entry is about one T cell receptor (beta chain). Amplification used 60 Vbeta primers and 13 Jbeta primers. The repertoire was sequenced with immunoSEQ multiplex PCR; TCRdb's copy has only in-frame clones and lacks some. The table includes 97,000 or so clones, more than 60% detected once. The data derive from a study of cytomegalovirus exposure and HLA in healthy donors. J was trimmed by 4 bases and V by 4 bases; bases with no gene match: 12. The germline V gene encodes CDR1 SGHRS and CDR2 YFSETQ. The CDR3 is 17 residues long. This receptor was identified in a middle-aged man in good health and CMV-seronegative. The chain has TRBV5-1 and TRBJ2-3; 10 nucleotides match TRBD2. Sequenced input: PBMCs. CDR3 nucleotide sequence: TGCGCCAGCAGCCTGTTCGCTAGCGGGGGCCGGGCAGATACGCAGTATTTT. It translates to CASSLFASGGRADTQYF.